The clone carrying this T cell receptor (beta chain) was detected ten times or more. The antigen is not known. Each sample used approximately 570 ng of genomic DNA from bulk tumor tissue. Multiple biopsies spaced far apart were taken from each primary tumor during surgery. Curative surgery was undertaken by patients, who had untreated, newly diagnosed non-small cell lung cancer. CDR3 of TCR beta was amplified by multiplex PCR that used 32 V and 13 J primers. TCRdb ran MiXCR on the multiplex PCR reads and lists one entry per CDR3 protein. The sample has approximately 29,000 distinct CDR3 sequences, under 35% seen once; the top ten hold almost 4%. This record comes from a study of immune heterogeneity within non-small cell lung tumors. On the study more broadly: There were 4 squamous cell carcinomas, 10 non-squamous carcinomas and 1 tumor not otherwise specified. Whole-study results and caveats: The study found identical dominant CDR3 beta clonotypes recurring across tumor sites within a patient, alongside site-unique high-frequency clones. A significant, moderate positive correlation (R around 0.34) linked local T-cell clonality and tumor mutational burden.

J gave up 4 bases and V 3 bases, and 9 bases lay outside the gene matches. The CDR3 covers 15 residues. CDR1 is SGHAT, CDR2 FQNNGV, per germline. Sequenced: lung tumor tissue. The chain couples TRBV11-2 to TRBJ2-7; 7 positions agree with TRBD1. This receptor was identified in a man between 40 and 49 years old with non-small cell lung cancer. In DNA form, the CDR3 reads TGTGCCAGCAGCTTTTTAGTAGGGGGCGTTTACGAGCAGTACTTC. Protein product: CASSFLVGGVYEQYF.